These T cell receptor beta chains were read from a single sample in a study of PD-L1 blockade in urothelial cancer. Produced via immunoSEQ multiplex PCR; TCRdb's table is partial and in-frame only. This table holds about 55,000 clones, approximately 72% found once. Sequencing was performed on PBMCs, taken around atezolizumab (anti-PD-L1) treatment. These receptor sequences come from a man aged 65-85 years with urothelial cancer. Each CDR3 is given without its conserved first and last residue.

v_gene	j_gene	CDR3aa
TRBV7-9	TRBJ2-2	ASSLRGQGTGELF
TRBV7-8	TRBJ1-6	ASSSNSISYNSPLH
TRBV9	TRBJ1-1	ASSVQSRNTEAF
TRBV7-3	TRBJ2-3	ASSHPVSPPSPDTQY
TRBV7-3	TRBJ1-1	ASSRSTGTEAF
TRBV7-2	TRBJ1-3	ASSLKVAASSGNTIY
TRBV14	TRBJ2-3	ASSQPGGRTDTQY
TRBV2	TRBJ2-3	ASSVLRGSTDTQY
TRBV7-2	TRBJ2-5	ASSSGTGGPVWETQY
TRBV2	TRBJ1-1	ASSEVSGYTEAF
TRBV28	TRBJ1-2	ASVLGAGGHYGYT
TRBV5-6	TRBJ2-7	ASSLDRTGLY
TRBV18	TRBJ1-1	ASSPRGKVDTEAF
TRBV7-9	TRBJ1-5	ASSRDSSNQPQH
TRBV28	TRBJ1-2	ATSSRGYT
TRBV4-3	TRBJ2-3	ASSQAVAGSTALPSTDTQY
TRBV7-2	TRBJ1-1	ASSSSGHLNTEAF
TRBV9	TRBJ2-7	ASSVGPGGYEQY
TRBV11-3	TRBJ2-7	ASSLLQGEEQY
TRBV6-6	TRBJ2-7	ASTGVRTGDHEQY
TRBV28	TRBJ2-7	ASRTSVYEQY
TRBV5-1	TRBJ1-2	ASSLMAGGYT
TRBV18	TRBJ2-5	ASSLRTGPQETQY
TRBV6-1	TRBJ2-1	ATSGAGGYEQF
TRBV11-2	TRBJ2-3	ASSLGGGGGADTQY
TRBV28	TRBJ2-5	ASSSSGFYEQY
TRBV19	TRBJ1-1	ASSLRQGAGYTEAF
TRBV7-9	TRBJ2-7	ASSSGVPRQY
TRBV15	TRBJ1-2	ATSSLSGGNYGYT
TRBV19	TRBJ2-5	ASSIASAGAAKTQY
TRBV7-6	TRBJ2-3	ASGSPGSGWTQY
TRBV11-2	TRBJ2-2	ASSPSVAAAGELF
TRBV11-3	TRBJ2-3	ASSQGPALTQY
TRBV2	TRBJ2-7	ASSVGGQGYEQY
TRBV11-3	TRBJ1-1	ASSPGGILRTEAF
TRBV7-9	TRBJ1-5	ASSLEAGFLYNQPQH
TRBV28	TRBJ2-5	ASQTGPPRPETQY
TRBV7-9	TRBJ1-1	ASSAGDRASSTEAF
TRBV9	TRBJ1-1	ASSPRSNTEAF
TRBV7-2	TRBJ2-5	ASSSSQETQY
TRBV20-1	TRBJ2-7	STGSSYEQY
TRBV5-6	TRBJ2-3	ASSLVQGTGFTDTQY
TRBV28	TRBJ2-1	ASSLPGGTYNEQF
TRBV9	TRBJ1-2	ASSEAADYGYT
TRBV9	TRBJ1-5	ASSEGQDLNQPQH
TRBV29-1	TRBJ2-5	SVEMDRGFRETQY
TRBV4-2	TRBJ1-1	ASSQKGGNTEAF
TRBV4-3	TRBJ2-2	ASSQEGRGVWANTGELF
TRBV5-4	TRBJ2-5	ASSPGGSGETQY
TRBV4-2	TRBJ2-7	ASNRGLEAYEQY
TRBV7-9	TRBJ2-3	AGRGGGDTQY
TRBV11-3	TRBJ2-7	ASSRDRAYEQY
TRBV10-3	TRBJ1-5	ANTTDKTHYSNQPQH